This T cell receptor (beta chain) was sequenced during a study of OX40 agonist ivuxolimab in advanced cancers. Only a few counts were recorded for this clone. What it binds is not known. Libraries were prepared by immunoSEQ multiplex PCR; TCRdb keeps only in-frame clonotypes and omits some of them. Counted here are tens of thousands of clones, more than 70% occurring once; the ten biggest clones make up under 0.6%. Overall study findings and caveats: There was clonal expansion of CD4+ and CD8+ blood T cells by week 6 at 0.1 to 3.0 mg/kg.

CDR3 length equals 16 residues. Trimming cost V 3 bases and J 5 bases, with 19 bases left between them. This sequence joins TRBV23-1 and TRBJ1-2; weak D call: TRBD1 (5 bases). TRBV23-1 is known as an ORF, though its function is uncertain. This specimen was CD4+ or CD8+ T cells sorted from blood, taken in a trial of the OX40 agonist ivuxolimab. This TCR derives from an adult with an advanced solid tumor such as melanoma, head and neck, liver or kidney cancer. The CDR3 spells CASSHKLGRTLYGYTF. Here the CDR3 DNA reads TGCGCCAGCAGTCATAAGTTGGGACGGACCCTATATGGCTACACCTTC.